The clone carrying this T cell receptor (beta chain) was seen more than once but under ten times. The method was immunoSEQ multiplex PCR; TCRdb's version includes in-frame clones alone and lacks a portion of them. The sample records over 95,000 clones, around nine tenths being singletons. This entry comes from a study of T cells after somatic rescue of genetic block. Germline loops: CDR1 LGHNA, CDR2 YNFKEQ. Between the trimmed V and J ends, which lost 4 bases and 3 bases, there was a span of 12 bases. The CDR3 loop spans 14 amino acids. The receptor's source is a woman aged 18-35 years. Sequencing was performed on peripheral blood mononuclear cells (PBMCs). J is TRBJ1-2 and V is TRBV4-2; D perhaps matches TRBD1 (5 bases). The CDR3 protein is CASSLPTADYGYTF. CDR3 nucleotide sequence: TGTGCCAGCAGCCTGCCGACAGCAGACTATGGCTACACCTTC.